This TCR beta chain stems from a study of T cells in Graves' hyperthyroidism and ophthalmopathy (dated by TCRdb to about 2019). Regarding the research as a whole: Peripheral blood was collected at initial diagnosis, before any treatment. The study also compared thyroid tissue and blood T-cell repertoires from about six Graves' hyperthyroidism patients. After sampling, hyperthyroidism patients received methimazole starting at 30 mg daily, and ophthalmopathy patients received high-dose intravenous methylprednisolone. Whether ophthalmopathy could be predicted prospectively was tested in an independent validation cohort made up of some 20 hyperthyroidism patients plus 17 patients who later progressed to ophthalmopathy. For training and testing, the 100 or so patients in the discovery cohort were randomly divided in a 7:3 ratio. The paper describes TCR Vbeta CDR3 sequencing of 120 to 150 peripheral blood samples, made up of 43 ophthalmopathy patients, 70 to 75 hyperthyroidism patients and 17 progressor patients. To identify TCR V-J signatures that set the groups apart, the researchers used a discovery cohort of more than 95 patients, made up of around 40 with Graves' ophthalmopathy and 57 with stable Graves' hyperthyroidism.

CDR1 and CDR2 are read off the germline V gene (reference sequence) as DFQATT and SNEGSKA. V is reduced by 5 bases and J by 3 bases, leaving a spacing of 10 bases between them. The cysteine opens and the phenylalanine closes a CDR3 of 12 amino acids. Only the CDR3 part of the read is kept: 36 bases, read in frame from the first base. A patient counted as having stable Graves' hyperthyroidism if no progression to ophthalmopathy occurred over 18 months of follow-up. Hyperthyroidism patients were newly diagnosed, with disease duration under 2 months, and aged 18 to 65 years. Patients with uncontrolled infections, other autoimmune diseases, pregnancy or lactation were excluded. Diagnoses were established on the basis of clinical symptoms, serum thyroxine and TRAb, thyroid ultrasound, and orbital computed tomography. PBMCs were separated from approximately 10 ml of fresh peripheral blood using Ficoll-Paque density gradient centrifugation. Total RNA was extracted with Trizol reagent, and quality was checked on an Agilent 2100 Bioanalyzer.

The paper as a whole reports these results and caveats: Sample size was not statistically predetermined, and investigators were not blinded to group allocation. A model built on a 13 V-J signature distinguished ophthalmopathy from stable hyperthyroidism, reaching around 87% sensitivity and about 81% specificity in cross-validation and 80%/75% in testing. In validation, the model predicted progression to ophthalmopathy with approximately 71% sensitivity and roughly 72% specificity, a median of approximately 6.7 months before onset. Most expanded thyroid clonotypes (frequency above 0.001) were also detected in blood, suggesting blood repertoires may reflect thyroid immune responses.

TCR beta CDR3 regions were amplified from RNA transcripts. A first-round RT-PCR of the TCR CDR3 used the HTBI primer set with the Qiagen OneStep RT-PCR kit. Libraries were constructed in a second round of multiplex PCR, after which size selection and purification were carried out. Paired-end sequencing of the libraries was performed with 100 bp reads on an Illumina HiSeq2000. Turning to the authors' computational methods: SOAPnuke was used to process the raw data, with reads discarded if the reads contained adapters or uncalled bases, had a mean Phred below 15, or lacked an exact constant-primer or identifier match. COPE v1.2.5 was used to merge high-quality paired reads, and clonotypes were defined as unique nucleotide sequences. MiTCR v1.1 was used to align clonotypes to the IMGT TRBV, TRBD and TRBJ reference segments. The analysis included only V-J combinations with a frequency above 0.0001, which together covered approximately 99% of the repertoires. A TCS score was defined as the ratio between F50 (clonal expansion) and ExV (chaos), using BLOSUM62-based TCRdist between CDR3 peptides within each V-J. Welch's t-statistics and random forest reduced fewer than 550 V-J features to 13, which were used in a naive Bayes classifier (R e1071). The Morisita-Horn index was used to measure how similar the thyroid and blood repertoires were. TCRdb reworked the public reads: Q25 trimming with fastp, MiXCR clone assembly, productive beta chains retained. One record per CDR3 amino acid sequence lists the most common genes and DNA. These V and J calls derive from TCRdb rather than the authors' analysis. This sample holds about 760,000 distinct CDR3 sequences; roughly a third were observed only once. The biggest ten clones account for around a third of the sample.

This clonotype was picked up many times. The antigen this receptor binds is unknown. No much larger clone is present one base from it, and per-base qualities are unavailable. The sequenced sample consisted of blood. The chain couples TRBV20-1 to TRBJ1-2; the D gene is unclear. The clonotype comes from a woman in her 40s with Graves' hyperthyroidism. The sequenced DNA is TGCAGTGCTCCCTTGTCGGACTATGGCTACACCTTC. Its protein is CSAPLSDYGYTF.